These 25 T cell receptor beta chains were all obtained from the same sample, sequenced in a study of shared clonotypes between healthy human individuals. Data came from immunoSEQ multiplex PCR; TCRdb stores just in-frame clones and leaves some out. Of 600,000 to 750,000 clones in the sample, around 77% were seen once. Specimen: memory CD4+ T cells sorted from blood. Subset given: CD45RA-negative fraction. The receptors were sampled from a woman aged 30 to 39 in good health.

The rearrangement uses TRBV6-5 and TRBJ1-6, with TRBD1 matching over 9 bases. Looked up from germline, CDR1 is MNHEY and CDR2 is SVGAGI. The CDR3 is 15 residues long. Trimming at V came to 5 bases and at J to 8 bases, leaving 7 bases not matched to a gene. CDR3 DNA sequence: TGTGCCAGCAGTCGAACAGGGGGCCTGGATTCACCCCTCCACTTT. This sequence encodes CASSRTGGLDSPLHF.

This clone was counted once. The chain joins TRBV28 to TRBJ2-7, with D tentatively TRBD2 (6 bases). CDR3 length equals 11 residues. Germline V gives CDR1 MDHEN, CDR2 SYDVKM. As DNA, the CDR3 is TGTGCGACCGCGGGGACCTACGAGCAGTACTTC. Amino acids: CATAGTYEQYF.

The chain recombines TRBV29-1 with TRBJ2-7, with TRBD2 identical over 7 bases. The CDR3 contains 15 residues. CDR1 and CDR2 from the germline V gene are SQVTM and ANQGSEA. Trimming removed 7 bases from V and 3 bases from J; junction bases left unmatched: 15. This CDR3 reads CSARPASGTNYEQYF. The CDR3, as DNA: TGCAGCGCCCGACCGGCGAGCGGGACTAACTACGAGCAGTACTTC.

The J gene is TRBJ1-3, the V gene TRBV18; no reliable D call. From germline, CDR1 is KGHSH and CDR2 LQKENI. Trimming shortened V by 5 bases and J by 4 bases, and 12 bases separated the two germline ends. This CDR3 spans 14 amino acids. The CDR3 region is CASSALESGNTIYF. CDR3 nucleotide sequence: TGTGCCAGCTCAGCCCTTGAATCAGGAAACACCATATATTTT.

The rearrangement uses TRBV5-1 and TRBJ1-6; no clear D. Germline-derived CDR1 and CDR2 are SGHRS and YFSETQ. Trimming left V 4 bases short and J 6 bases short, with 11 bases between. The CDR3 consists of 14 residues. The CDR3 is CASSPPSSNSPLHF. CDR3 sequence (DNA): TGCGCCAGCAGCCCTCCCTCGAGTAATTCACCCCTCCACTTT.

The chain joins TRBV11-2 to TRBJ1-1; TRBD1 might be the D (5 bases). The CDR3 runs to 14 residues. Between the trimmed V and J ends, which lost 4 bases and 3 bases, there was a span of 12 bases. The V gene's germline CDR1 is SGHAT and CDR2 FQNNGV. The CDR3 here is CASSSPRGYTEAFF. The CDR3, as DNA: TGTGCCAGCAGCTCCCCTCGGGGGTACACTGAAGCTTTCTTT.

This clone came up many times. The chain employs TRBV10-2 and TRBJ2-7; no clear D gene. There are 12 residues in the CDR3. The germline V gene has CDR1 WSHSY and CDR2 SAAADI. The V end lost 4 bases, the J end lost 6 bases, and 10 bases lay between the germline ends. CDR3 amino acids: CASSALATEQYF. The CDR3 region has the DNA TGCGCCAGCAGTGCTTTAGCCACCGAGCAGTACTTC.

V gene TRBV6-1 combines with J gene TRBJ2-1, with D unclear. The CDR3 spans 10 residues. The V end was cut by 11 bases, the J end by 10 bases, with 12 bases between. Per germline, CDR1 MNHNS and CDR2 SASEGT. The CDR3 bases are TGTGCCGGTGGAGTGGACGAGCAGTTCTTC. It yields the protein CAGGVDEQFF.

V is TRBV13 and J is TRBJ1-1; 9 bases are shared with TRBD1. V trimming: 5 bases; J trimming: 1 base; junction bases outside the gene matches: 8. This CDR3 spans 16 amino acids. Germline V CDR1 and CDR2: PRHDT, FYEKMQ (reference sequence). CDR3 in amino acids: CASSLRDRAPNTEAFF. The CDR3 DNA reads TGTGCCAGCAGCCTCCGGGACAGGGCTCCGAACACTGAAGCTTTCTTT.

This chain joins TRBV30 and TRBJ2-3; D ambiguous. This CDR3 spans 14 amino acids. Germline V gene lookup returns CDR1 GTSNPN and CDR2 SVGIG (reference sequence). Trimming took off 2 bases at V and 0 bases at J, with 9 bases between the two ends. Here the CDR3 reads CAWSRAASTDTQYF. As DNA, the CDR3 is TGTGCCTGGAGTCGGGCGGCTAGCACAGATACGCAGTATTTT.

The rearrangement joins TRBV14 to TRBJ2-1; D gene ambiguous. Germline-derived CDR1 and CDR2 are SGHDN and FVKESK. Trimming removed 1 base from V and 7 bases from J, with 8 bases in between. The CDR3 contains 13 residues. CDR3 in DNA: TGTGCCAGCAGCCAAGCCCGCTTGAATGAGCAGTTCTTC. This encodes CASSQARLNEQFF.

This clone turned up a few times. This chain joins TRBV11-3 and TRBJ2-7; unclear D gene. Germline CDR1 is SGHNT and CDR2 is YENEEA. Deletions cut 2 bases from V and 2 bases from J, with 13 bases between. CDR3 length: 15 amino acids. The CDR3 here is CASSLRRADTYEQYF. As DNA, the CDR3 is TGTGCCAGCAGCTTACGGAGAGCCGACACCTACGAGCAGTACTTC.

The chain combines TRBV11-1 with TRBJ1-1; 7 bases are shared with TRBD1. Germline trimming cut 5 bases from V and 1 base from J; bases unmatched to any gene: 10. Germline-derived CDR1 and CDR2 are SGHAT and FQDESV (reference sequence). This CDR3 contains 16 residues. The CDR3 nucleotides are TGTGCCAGCAGCCTCCGCCTGACAGGGTCGAACACTGAAGCTTTCTTT. Translation gives CASSLRLTGSNTEAFF.

The V and J genes are TRBV4-2 and TRBJ2-7, with 9 bases identical to TRBD2. Germline V gene sequence: CDR1 LGHNA, CDR2 YNFKEQ. V was clipped by 4 bases and J by 3 bases; unmatched bases: 4. This CDR3 is built from 14 residues. The CDR3 protein is CASSPGLAYYEQYF. CDR3 in DNA: TGTGCCAGCAGCCCCGGACTAGCGTACTACGAGCAGTACTTC.

V gene TRBV6-1 combines with J gene TRBJ2-7; maybe TRBD2 (7 bases). Germline V gene lookup returns CDR1 MNHNS and CDR2 SASEGT. Trimming removed 3 bases at V and 3 bases at J, with 18 bases between. The CDR3 totals 16 residues. The chain's CDR3 is CASSDRLGGRGYEQYF. The CDR3 nucleotides read TGTGCCAGCAGTGATCGGTTGGGGGGGCGCGGCTACGAGCAGTACTTC.

The chain combines TRBV7-9 with TRBJ2-5; possible D gene TRBD1, 5 bases. V lost 6 bases and J lost 5, with 13 bases in between. Germline CDR1 reads SEHNR; CDR2 reads FQNEAQ (reference sequence). This CDR3 contains 13 residues. In nucleotides, the CDR3 is TGTGCCAGCAGTCGACAGTGGCGGGAGACCCAGTACTTC. Residues: CASSRQWRETQYF.

This clone came up many times. The rearrangement uses TRBV11-2 and TRBJ2-7; D perhaps matches TRBD2 (5 bases). CDR3 length equals 15 residues. Germline CDR1 SGHAT, CDR2 FQNNGV. Trimming removed 3 bases from V and 3 bases from J, with 15 bases in between. The CDR3 nucleotides read TGTGCCAGCAGCTTTCCCGGCACGGGGTTCTACGAGCAGTACTTC. Amino acid sequence: CASSFPGTGFYEQYF.

The V call is TRBV7-6, the J call TRBJ1-2; D is unclear. V was trimmed by 7 bases and J by 4 bases, leaving 19 bases between them. The CDR3 loop spans 15 amino acids. Germline V gene data show CDR1 as SGHVS and CDR2 as FNYEAQ. CDR3 sequence (DNA): TGTGCCAGCACCCTCGTTACCAACACTTTCTATGGCTACACCTTC. Its protein is CASTLVTNTFYGYTF.

The CDR3 nucleotides are TGCGCCAGCAGCTTAGGGACAGGTGGGGACCAAGAGACCCAGTACTTC. It encodes CASSLGTGGDQETQYF. The chain carries TRBV5-1 and TRBJ2-5; 8 bases fit TRBD1. Trimming took 2 bases from V and 0 from J; bases not matched to a gene: 6. Per germline, CDR1 SGHRS and CDR2 YFSETQ. The CDR3 has 16 residues.

The V gene is TRBV6-1, the J gene TRBJ2-7; TRBD1 matches at 7 bases. CDR1 is MNHNS, CDR2 SASEGT, per germline. The V and J ends lost 4 bases and 3 bases, in that order; junction bases with no gene match: 6. This CDR3 region has 14 residues. The chain's CDR3 is CASSVTGTYYEQYF. CDR3 bases: TGTGCCAGCAGTGTGACAGGGACCTACTACGAGCAGTACTTC.

The chain recombines TRBV11-3 with TRBJ2-2; D remains unclear. Trimming left V 4 bases short and J 7 bases short, with 13 bases between. The length of the CDR3 is 14 residues. The germline V gene encodes CDR1 SGHNT and CDR2 YENEEA. This chain's CDR3 is CASSSRTGHGELFF. The CDR3 DNA reads as TGTGCCAGCAGCTCCAGGACGGGTCACGGGGAGCTGTTTTTT.

This rearrangement joins TRBV28 to TRBJ2-1, with 7 bases identical to TRBD1. V lost 7 bases to trimming and J lost 6 bases; unmatched junction nucleotides: 9. In germline, CDR1 is MDHEN, CDR2 SYDVKM. The length of the CDR3 is 14 residues. CDR3 DNA sequence: TGTGCCAGCAACCCGACAGGGAGTCTCAATGAGCAGTTCTTC. This gives the protein CASNPTGSLNEQFF.

The genes are TRBV10-3 and TRBJ2-7, with 8 positions matching TRBD2. V lost 7 bases, J lost 5 bases, and 10 bases stayed unmatched. Germline V gene sequence: CDR1 ENHRY, CDR2 SYGVKD. The CDR3 runs 14 residues. CDR3 protein: CAINEAGVSNEQYF. CDR3 nucleotides: TGTGCCATCAATGAAGCGGGAGTCTCTAACGAGCAGTACTTC.

This clone has only a few counts. This chain joins TRBV18 and TRBJ2-1; D not resolved. CDR1 is KGHSH and CDR2 is LQKENI in the germline V gene. This CDR3 is built from 13 residues. With 5 bases removed from V and 0 bases from J, the gap between germline ends came to 5 bases. The CDR3 here is CASSGNSYNEQFF. The CDR3 DNA reads TGTGCCAGCTCAGGGAACTCCTACAATGAGCAGTTCTTC.

The chain joins TRBV2 to TRBJ2-3, with 7 bases that match TRBD2. The V gene end was trimmed by 7 bases and the J gene end by 2 bases; junction bases not matched to a gene: 3. The CDR3 has 13 amino acids. Germline lookup yields CDR1 SNHLY and CDR2 FYNNEI. The CDR3 region has the DNA TGTGCCAGCATGCGGGAGATCACAGATACGCAGTATTTT. Encoded protein: CASMREITDTQYF. The full variable domain, with the rest looked up from reference TRBV2 and TRBJ2-3, is EPEVTQTPSHQVTQMGQEVILRCVPISNHLYFYWYRQILGQKVEFLVSFYNNEISEKSEIFDDQFSVERPDGSNFTLKIRSTKLEDSAMYFCASMREITDTQYFGPGTRLTVL.